This is a list of T cell receptor beta chains from one sample in a study of blood T cell repertoires in COVID-19. The protocol was immunoSEQ multiplex PCR, while the TCRdb copy is restricted to in-frame clones and leaves out a portion. Here the sample spans 150,000 to 200,000 clones, under 90% being singletons. What was sequenced was peripheral blood. These receptors were taken from a woman aged 70 to 79 with COVID-19, enrolled during active disease. Each CDR3 is given with its conserved first and last residue. The D gene is left open where the match is weak. Clone size is stated in some rows and not others, as once, few, many or a class when expanded.

v_gene	abundance	j_gene	d_gene	CDR3aa	CDR3nt
TRBV25-1	NA	TRBJ1-5	TRBD1	CASSGRGQEPQHF	TGTGCCAGCAGTGGCCGGGGACAGGAGCCCCAGCATTTT
TRBV28	NA	TRBJ1-5	NA	CASSPSGFSNQPQHF	TGTGCCAGCAGCCCGTCAGGATTCAGCAATCAGCCCCAGCATTTT
TRBV27	NA	TRBJ2-5	NA	CATKKLRSETQYF	TGTGCCACCAAAAAACTTCGCTCAGAGACCCAGTACTTC
TRBV6-5	NA	TRBJ2-3	TRBD2	CASSRSGTRADTQYF	TGTGCCAGCAGTCGCTCCGGGACTAGAGCAGATACGCAGTATTTT
TRBV28	NA	TRBJ1-2	NA	CASTLGGAVGCNF	TGTGCCAGCACCCTGGGGGGGGCTGTGGGTTGCAACTTC
TRBV19	NA	TRBJ2-3	TRBD2	CASSIREETQYF	TGTGCCAGTAGTATACGGGAGGAGACGCAGTATTTT
TRBV6-5	few	TRBJ1-3	NA	CASSPDTNPGNTIYF	TGTGCCAGCAGTCCCGATACAAATCCTGGAAACACCATATATTTT
TRBV5-4	NA	TRBJ2-7	TRBD2	CASRTGREANEQYF	TGTGCCAGCAGGACGGGGCGGGAGGCGAACGAGCAGTACTTC
TRBV14	NA	TRBJ1-1	NA	CASSQARGSEAFF	TGTGCCAGCAGCCAAGCTAGGGGATCTGAAGCTTTCTTT
TRBV20-1	NA	TRBJ2-1	TRBD2	CSASLAGAYNEQFF	TGCAGTGCTAGTCTAGCGGGAGCCTACAATGAGCAGTTCTTC
TRBV14	NA	TRBJ1-1	NA	CASSQSAQARIEAFF	TGTGCCAGCAGCCAAAGTGCGCAGGCTCGTATTGAAGCTTTCTTT
TRBV25-1	NA	TRBJ1-2	NA	CASSEPLGGIYGYTF	TGTGCCAGCAGTGAACCCCTGGGGGGAATCTATGGCTACACCTTC
TRBV19	NA	TRBJ1-5	NA	CASSIEGQPQHF	TGTGCCAGTAGTATCGAGGGACAGCCCCAGCATTTT
TRBV10-2	NA	TRBJ1-2	TRBD1	CASTGQGIVYTF	TGCGCCAGCACGGGACAGGGCATCGTCTACACCTTC
TRBV18	NA	TRBJ1-1	NA	CASSPPGGRAFF	TGTGCCAGCTCACCACCGGGAGGGCGAGCTTTCTTT
TRBV28	NA	TRBJ1-2	NA	CASSRSDRPGYTF	TGTGCCAGCAGTCGGAGCGACAGACCCGGCTACACCTTC
TRBV28	NA	TRBJ1-1	NA	CASVPPGQYTEAFF	TGTGCCAGCGTCCCACCTGGACAGTACACTGAAGCTTTCTTT
TRBV28	NA	TRBJ2-5	TRBD1	CASSRDRARKTQYF	TGTGCCAGCAGCCGGGACAGGGCACGGAAGACCCAGTACTTC
TRBV29-1	NA	TRBJ1-1	NA	CSVASGTVMNTEAFF	TGCAGCGTTGCTTCCGGTACCGTTATGAACACTGAAGCTTTCTTT
TRBV7-8	NA	TRBJ2-5	TRBD1	CASSPPGQGVSETQYF	TGTGCCAGCAGCCCACCCGGACAGGGGGTTTCAGAGACCCAGTACTTC
TRBV19	NA	TRBJ2-2	TRBD1	CASSDTGTGTGELFF	TGTGCCAGTAGTGATACCGGGACAGGGACCGGGGAGCTGTTTTTT
TRBV4-2	NA	TRBJ2-1	TRBD1	CASSQAATRDSHYNEQFF	TGTGCCAGCAGCCAAGCTGCCACCCGGGACAGCCACTACAATGAGCAGTTCTTC
TRBV29-1	few	TRBJ1-4	NA	CSVGSAVENEKLFF	TGCAGCGTTGGGTCCGCGGTAGAAAATGAAAAACTGTTTTTT
TRBV7-2	NA	TRBJ1-1	TRBD1	CASSLQTGGLTEAFF	TGTGCCAGCAGCTTACAAACAGGGGGTCTAACTGAAGCTTTCTTT
TRBV9	NA	TRBJ2-3	TRBD2	CASSAQPPGLAADTQYF	TGTGCCAGCAGCGCCCAGCCCCCGGGACTAGCGGCAGATACGCAGTATTTT
TRBV7-3	once	TRBJ2-2	NA	CASSLYQPGTGELFF	TGTGCCAGCAGCTTATACCAGCCAGGGACCGGGGAGCTGTTTTTT
TRBV5-6	once	TRBJ1-4	TRBD1	CASSNRGAGNEKLFF	TGTGCCAGCAGCAACAGGGGCGCGGGTAATGAAAAACTGTTTTTT
TRBV19	NA	TRBJ1-5	NA	CASTPRHSRNQPQHF	TGTGCCAGTACCCCCCGCCACAGTCGCAATCAGCCCCAGCATTTT
TRBV6-2/TRBV6-3	NA	TRBJ2-5	NA	CASSYSTLEVLETQYF	TGTGCCAGCAGTTACTCGACTTTAGAGGTCCTGGAGACCCAGTACTTC
TRBV9	NA	TRBJ1-5	NA	CASSVDSRDWEQPQHF	TGTGCCAGCAGCGTAGACTCACGGGATTGGGAACAGCCCCAGCATTTT
TRBV2	NA	TRBJ2-2	TRBD2	CASSVIAGGRTGELFF	TGTGCCAGCAGTGTGATAGCGGGAGGGAGGACCGGGGAGCTGTTTTTT
TRBV9	NA	TRBJ2-3	TRBD2	CASNLAGALTDTQYF	TGTGCCAGCAATTTAGCGGGGGCGCTCACAGATACGCAGTATTTT
TRBV19	NA	TRBJ1-5	NA	CASTASGYSNQPQHF	TGTGCCAGTACCGCATCAGGATATAGCAATCAGCCCCAGCATTTT
TRBV20-1	once	TRBJ2-2	NA	CSASNGGRTGELFF	TGCAGTGCTAGTAACGGGGGAAGGACCGGGGAGCTGTTTTTT
TRBV5-4	NA	TRBJ2-2	NA	CASSLGQGRNTGELFF	TGTGCCAGCAGCTTGGGGCAGGGGAGGAACACCGGGGAGCTGTTTTTT
TRBV7-2	NA	TRBJ2-2	TRBD2	CASSLLAAPQGELFF	TGTGCCAGCAGCTTACTAGCGGCCCCTCAAGGGGAGCTGTTTTTT
TRBV6-1	once	TRBJ2-3	TRBD2	CASSDSGGLITSTDTQYF	TGTGCCAGCAGTGACAGCGGGGGGCTCATAACTAGCACAGATACGCAGTATTTT
TRBV4-1	NA	TRBJ1-1	NA	CASSLNMNTEAFF	TGCGCCAGCAGCCTTAATATGAACACTGAAGCTTTCTTT
TRBV7-9	NA	TRBJ2-3	TRBD2	CASSASGPTDTQYF	TGTGCCAGCAGCGCTAGCGGGCCCACAGATACGCAGTATTTT
TRBV30	NA	TRBJ1-6	NA	CAWRQSSYNSPLHF	TGTGCCTGGAGACAGAGCTCCTATAATTCACCCCTCCACTTT
TRBV3-1/TRBV3-2	NA	TRBJ2-7	NA	CASSPLRGTGFYEQYF	TGTGCCAGCAGCCCCCTTAGGGGAACAGGGTTCTACGAGCAGTACTTC
TRBV5-1	few	TRBJ2-2	TRBD2	CASSHKTSGSNTGELFF	TGCGCCAGCAGCCACAAGACTAGCGGGTCGAACACCGGGGAGCTGTTTTTT
TRBV5-1	NA	TRBJ1-1	TRBD1	CASSSGTGVGTEAFF	TGCGCCAGCAGCTCCGGGACAGGGGTCGGCACTGAAGCTTTCTTT
TRBV3-1/TRBV3-2	NA	TRBJ1-2	NA	CASSQARALYGYTF	TGTGCCAGCAGCCAAGCGCGGGCCCTCTATGGCTACACCTTC
TRBV12-3/TRBV12-4	NA	TRBJ1-1	NA	CASSFWADTEAFF	TGTGCCAGCAGTTTCTGGGCCGACACTGAAGCTTTCTTT
TRBV6-1	NA	TRBJ2-7	TRBD2	CASSWETSGDEQYF	TGTGCCAGCAGTTGGGAGACTAGCGGGGACGAGCAGTACTTC
TRBV15	once	TRBJ1-1	NA	CATSRDLSGVGEAFF	TGTGCCACCAGCAGAGATCTATCCGGGGTGGGTGAAGCTTTCTTT
TRBV18	NA	TRBJ1-2	TRBD1	CASSLTQGEGYTF	TGTGCCAGCTCGTTGACACAGGGGGAAGGCTACACCTTC
TRBV7-8	NA	TRBJ2-3	TRBD2	CASSSGGRTDTQYF	TGTGCCAGCAGCTCGGGGGGGCGCACAGATACGCAGTATTTT
TRBV11-2	NA	TRBJ1-1	NA	CASSLDLGQNTEAFF	TGTGCCAGCAGCTTAGATCTAGGCCAGAACACTGAAGCTTTCTTT
TRBV14	once	TRBJ2-3	TRBD2	CASSQTKLAGGADTQYF	TGTGCCAGCAGCCAGACCAAACTAGCGGGAGGGGCAGATACGCAGTATTTT
TRBV27	NA	TRBJ1-5	NA	CASKLEVRGEPQHF	TGTGCCAGCAAACTAGAGGTCCGCGGGGAGCCCCAGCATTTT
TRBV18	NA	TRBJ2-6	NA	CASSPGTGANVLTF	TGTGCCAGCTCACCGGGGACAGGGGCCAACGTCCTGACTTTC
TRBV30	once	TRBJ1-2	TRBD1	CAWRDRLVGGYTF	TGTGCCTGGAGGGACAGGTTGGTTGGTGGCTACACCTTC